One and the same sample provided the 25 T cell receptor beta chains below, sequenced in a study of T cell repertoires in ileal Crohn's disease. Data came from immunoSEQ multiplex PCR; TCRdb stores just in-frame clones and leaves some out. Altogether about 7,800 clones are present, about 82% being singletons, with the ten largest covering approximately 10%. Documented time point: inflamed ileum from the surgical specimen. Sequencing was performed on ileal tissue. These receptors all come from an adult with Crohn's disease.

V gene TRBV6-5 combines with J gene TRBJ2-6; D is undetermined. CDR3 length: 15 residues. Germline values: CDR1 MNHEY, CDR2 SVGAGI. Trimming cost V 2 bases and J 1 base, with 6 bases left between them. Here the CDR3 DNA reads TGTGCCAGCAGTTACGGAGAGTCTGGGGCCAACGTCCTGACTTTC. It is translated as CASSYGESGANVLTF.

V is TRBV28 and J is TRBJ1-5; D uncertain. V lost 5 bases to trimming and J lost 2 bases, with 13 bases between them. The CDR3 extends over 15 amino acids. Germline values: CDR1 MDHEN, CDR2 SYDVKM. CDR3 sequence reads: CASSRSGIGNQPQHF. CDR3 DNA: TGTGCCAGCAGTAGGTCAGGTATCGGCAATCAGCCCCAGCATTTT.

This clone was counted between two and nine times. The chain recombines TRBV6-1 with TRBJ2-7, with 10 bases identical to TRBD2. V shed 6 bases and J 2 bases; nucleotides not matched to a gene: 1. This CDR3 has 13 residues. Per the germline V gene, CDR1 is MNHNS and CDR2 is SASEGT. CDR3 in amino acids: CASRGLAAYEQYF. CDR3 sequence (DNA): TGTGCCAGCAGAGGACTAGCGGCCTACGAGCAGTACTTC.

The chain has TRBV5-1 and TRBJ2-2; 10 bases match TRBD2. V was pared by 2 bases and J by 4 bases, with 2 bases of the junction left unmatched. Germline assignment: CDR1 SGHRS and CDR2 YFSETQ. This CDR3 has 15 residues. CDR3 nucleotides: TGCGCCAGCAGCTTTAGCGGGGGGCGCACCGGGGAGCTGTTTTTT. Translation: CASSFSGGRTGELFF. Supplemented by reference TRBV5-1 and TRBJ2-2, the full variable domain reads KAGVTQTPRYLIKTRGQQVTLSCSPISGHRSVSWYQQTPGQGLQFLFEYFSETQRNKGNFPGRFSGRQFSNSRSEMNVSTLELGDSALYLCASSFSGGRTGELFFGEGSRLTVL.

The chain uses TRBV2 and TRBJ2-2; 7 bases align to TRBD1. The CDR3 runs 15 residues. The germline gives CDR1 SNHLY, CDR2 FYNNEI. V trimming: 3 bases; J trimming: 5 bases; junction bases outside the gene matches: 6. The CDR3 nucleotides are TGTGCCAGCAGTGAGCACAGGGGTCCAACCGGGGAGCTGTTTTTT. Protein sequence: CASSEHRGPTGELFF.

J is TRBJ1-2 and V is TRBV6-5, with TRBD1 matching over 7 bases. Germline CDR1 reads MNHEY; CDR2 reads SVGAGI. V gave up 5 bases and J gave up 12 bases; unmatched junction bases: 12. This CDR3 contains 13 residues. Here the CDR3 reads CASSPGGGGIHTF. The CDR3 DNA reads as TGTGCCAGCAGTCCAGGAGGAGGGGGCATCCACACCTTC.

The rearrangement uses TRBV5-1 and TRBJ2-7, with D perhaps TRBD1 or TRBD2 (5 bases each). The CDR3 totals 15 residues. CDR1 is SGHRS, CDR2 YFSETQ, per germline. V lost 3 bases and J 3 bases, leaving 16 bases between the germline ends. CDR3 region: CASSSTQGTVYEQYF. CDR3 bases: TGCGCCAGCAGCTCTACCCAAGGGACGGTCTACGAGCAGTACTTC.

V usage is TRBV27 and J usage is TRBJ2-2; D remains unclear. The CDR3 is made up of 13 amino acids. Trimming pared 6 bases from V and 4 bases from J, leaving 9 bases between. CDR1 and CDR2 from the germline V gene are MNHEY and SMNVEV (reference sequence). As DNA, the CDR3 is TGTGCCAGCAGGATAGGGTCCACCGGGGAGCTGTTTTTT. The encoded protein is CASRIGSTGELFF.

The chain is built from TRBV15 and TRBJ2-3, with D tentatively TRBD1 (5 bases). The germline V gene encodes CDR1 LNHNV and CDR2 YYDKDF (reference sequence). V was pared by 3 bases and J by 3 bases, with 7 bases between. CDR3 length: 13 amino acids. CDR3 sequence (DNA): TGTGCCACCAGCAGGGCAGGGACAGATACGCAGTATTTT. Its translation: CATSRAGTDTQYF.

V usage is TRBV6-5 and J usage is TRBJ2-1; D remains unclear. The CDR3 totals 15 residues. Germline V lookup: CDR1 MNHEY, CDR2 SVGAGI. Trimming took off 0 bases at V and 2 bases at J, with 8 bases between the two ends. The DNA for the CDR3 is TGTGCCAGCAGTTACTCTGACGGCACCTACAATGAGCAGTTCTTC. Protein sequence: CASSYSDGTYNEQFF.

The V gene is TRBV13, the J gene TRBJ1-2, with 8 bases identical to TRBD1. Per germline, CDR1 PRHDT and CDR2 FYEKMQ (reference sequence). The CDR3 sequence is 16 residues long. V was clipped by 5 bases and J by 0 bases; unmatched bases: 8. CDR3 sequence: CASSRGTGPANYGYTF. In DNA, the CDR3 is TGTGCCAGCAGCCGCGGGACAGGTCCAGCTAACTATGGCTACACCTTC. Full variable domain (remainder filled in from reference TRBV13 and TRBJ1-2): AAGVIQSPRHLIKEKRETATLKCYPIPRHDTVYWYQQGPGQDPQFLISFYEKMQSDKGSIPDRFSAQQFSDYHSELNMSSLELGDSALYFCASSRGTGPANYGYTFGSGTRLTVV.

The CDR3 DNA is TGCAGCGTTGTTAGGCCAGGTACTGAGAACTATGGCTACACCTTC. It specifies CSVVRPGTENYGYTF. This chain connects TRBV29-1 to TRBJ1-2; D is unclear. The CDR3 sequence is 15 residues long. Germline assignment: CDR1 SQVTM and CDR2 ANQGSEA. Trimming took 4 bases from V and 2 from J, leaving 17 bases between them.

The gene calls are TRBV7-9 and TRBJ1-2; no reliable D call. The ends were cut back, 5 bases at V and 8 bases at J, with 18 bases in the middle. The CDR3 is made up of 14 amino acids. Germline CDR1 reads SEHNR; CDR2 reads FQNEAQ (reference sequence). This CDR3 reads CASSPPFGPGGYTF. CDR3 in DNA: TGTGCCAGCAGCCCCCCTTTCGGGCCCGGGGGCTACACCTTC.

The sample holds one count of this clone. This CDR3 reads CASSRDGSYEQYF. CDR3 in DNA: TGTGCCAGCAGCCGGGACGGCTCCTACGAGCAGTACTTC. The chain employs TRBV6-1 and TRBJ2-7; D may match TRBD1 or TRBD2 (5 bases each). Germline assignment: CDR1 MNHNS and CDR2 SASEGT. This CDR3 has 13 amino acids. V lost 6 bases and J lost 0, with 9 bases in between.

This chain links TRBV15 with TRBJ2-3, with D tentatively TRBD1 or TRBD2 (5 bases each). The germline gives CDR1 LNHNV, CDR2 YYDKDF (reference sequence). Trimming removed 4 bases at V and 0 bases at J, with 11 bases between. The CDR3 runs to 15 residues. The DNA for the CDR3 is TGTGCCACCAGCATGTCCGGGGCTAGCACAGATACGCAGTATTTT. Translated, it gives CATSMSGASTDTQYF.

The DNA for the CDR3 is TGTGCCAGCAGTGAAACTAGCGGGGGCACAGATACGCAGTATTTT. Translated: CASSETSGGTDTQYF. The chain carries TRBV6-4 and TRBJ2-3; 10 bases line up with TRBD2. Germline-derived CDR1 and CDR2 are MRHNA and SNTAGT. This CDR3 region has 15 residues. V lost 3 bases and J lost 1; bases outside the gene matches: 1.

J is TRBJ1-1 and V is TRBV9, with no clear D. This CDR3 is built from 13 residues. The germline V gene has CDR1 SGDLS and CDR2 YYNGEE. Between the trimmed V and J ends, which lost 3 bases and 7 bases, there was a span of 13 bases. The CDR3 DNA reads TGTGCCAGCAGCGACGGTTTGATGAATGAAGCTTTCTTT. Protein product: CASSDGLMNEAFF. The full variable domain, rest sourced from reference TRBV9 and TRBJ1-1, is DSGVTQTPKHLITATGQRVTLRCSPRSGDLSVYWYQQSLDQGLQFLIQYYNGEERAKGNILERFSAQQFPDLHSELNLSSLELGDSALYFCASSDGLMNEAFFGQGTRLTVV.

The table lists this clone with a count of one. The chain links TRBV29-1 to TRBJ2-5; D unclear. Germline V gives CDR1 SQVTM, CDR2 ANQGSEA. CDR3 size: 12 residues. Trimming removed 2 bases at V and 5 bases at J, with 9 bases between. In DNA form, the CDR3 reads TGCAGCGTTGAACTGGGGTTGGAGACCCAGTACTTC. Its translation: CSVELGLETQYF.

The J gene is TRBJ2-4, the V gene TRBV28, with 9 nucleotides matching TRBD1. This CDR3 contains 16 residues. With V trimmed by 10 bases and J by 0 bases, 10 bases remained unmatched. In germline, CDR1 is MDHEN, CDR2 SYDVKM. CDR3 nucleotides: TGTGCCACCAACGACAGGGGGAAGCTAGCCAAAAACATTCAGTACTTC. Amino acid sequence: CATNDRGKLAKNIQYF.

This rearrangement joins TRBV20-1 to TRBJ2-7; D uncertain. Germline assignment: CDR1 DFQATT and CDR2 SNEGSKA (reference sequence). Deletions cut 1 base from V and 6 bases from J, with 7 bases between. CDR3 length: 11 residues. CDR3 coding DNA: TGCAGTGCTAGAGTATGGACCGAGCAGTACTTC. It is translated as CSARVWTEQYF.

V usage is TRBV28 and J usage is TRBJ1-2; perhaps TRBD1 as D (6 bases). The V end was cut by 8 bases, the J end by 5 bases, with 21 bases between. In germline, CDR1 is MDHEN, CDR2 SYDVKM. This CDR3 is 15 amino acids long. The CDR3 protein is CASRSGERARYGYTF. CDR3 DNA sequence: TGTGCCAGCCGATCAGGGGAAAGAGCGCGGTATGGCTACACCTTC.

V is TRBV28 and J is TRBJ2-2; D gene uncertain. Trimming removed 1 base from V and 6 bases from J, with 12 bases in between. This CDR3 spans 15 amino acids. CDR1 is MDHEN and CDR2 is SYDVKM in the germline V gene. Here the CDR3 reads CASSLLGIEPGELFF. The CDR3 coding sequence is TGTGCCAGCAGTTTATTAGGGATTGAGCCCGGGGAGCTGTTTTTT.

The chain employs TRBV6-1 and TRBJ1-2, with D possibly being TRBD1 (6 bases). This CDR3 has 13 amino acids. Germline CDR1 is MNHNS and CDR2 is SASEGT. V was pared by 6 bases and J by 3 bases, with 11 bases between. The CDR3 region is CASSPDRDYGYTF. In nucleotides, the CDR3 is TGTGCCAGCAGCCCGGACAGAGACTATGGCTACACCTTC.

The gene calls are TRBV19 and TRBJ2-7; 7 bases agree with TRBD2. Germline V lookup: CDR1 LNHDA, CDR2 SQIVND (reference sequence). V was pared by 9 bases and J by 2 bases, with 10 bases of the junction left unmatched. The CDR3 consists of 14 residues. CDR3: CASQEASGTYEQYF. CDR3 nucleotide sequence: TGTGCCAGCCAGGAGGCTAGCGGAACCTACGAGCAGTACTTC.

J is TRBJ2-5 and V is TRBV6-5; 8 bases line up with TRBD1. J was trimmed by 4 bases and V by 7 bases; bases with no gene match: 11. Germline values: CDR1 MNHEY, CDR2 SVGAGI. The CDR3 has 15 amino acids. CDR3 protein: CASKSGQGDVETQYF. The CDR3 DNA reads TGTGCCAGCAAATCCGGACAGGGTGACGTAGAGACCCAGTACTTC.